This T cell receptor beta chain was recorded in a study of blood T cell repertoires in COVID-19. Whole-study context: Acute and convalescent COVID-19 specimens originated in the United States, Italy and Spain. T cells, B-cell-depleted T cells, or PBMCs provided the cDNA or gDNA that served as material.

Trimming shortened V by 7 bases and J by 0 bases, and 13 bases separated the two germline ends. The CDR3 sequence is 14 residues long. CDR1 is SQVTM, CDR2 ANQGSEA, per germline. How the authors handled the data: Nucleated cell counts were estimated from reference gene primer amplification. The data were produced by immunoSEQ multiplex PCR, yet TCRdb's version contains in-frame clones alone and is incomplete. V, J and clone size reflect that table, while D and trimming were determined from the DNA. The profile covers about 180,000 clones, with roughly 86% appearing a single time and under 3.5% taken by the ten largest.

V is TRBV29-1 and J is TRBJ1-3; the D gene is possibly TRBD1 (6 bases). Source material: peripheral blood. This clonotype was obtained from a woman aged 25 to 39 with active or convalescent COVID-19. The CDR3 protein is CSAKRGTSGNTIYF. Written as DNA, the CDR3 is TGCAGCGCTAAAAGGGGGACCTCTGGAAACACCATATATTTT.